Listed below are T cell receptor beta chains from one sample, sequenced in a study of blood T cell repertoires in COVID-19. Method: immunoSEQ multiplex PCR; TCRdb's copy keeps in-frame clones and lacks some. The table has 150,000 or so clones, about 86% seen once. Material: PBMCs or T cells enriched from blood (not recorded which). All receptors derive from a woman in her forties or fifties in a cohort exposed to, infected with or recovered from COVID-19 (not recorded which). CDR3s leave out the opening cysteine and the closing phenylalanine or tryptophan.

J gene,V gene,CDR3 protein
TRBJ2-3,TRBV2,ASVRDRGPTDTQY
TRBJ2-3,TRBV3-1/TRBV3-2,ASSLAGTSGRQGDTQY
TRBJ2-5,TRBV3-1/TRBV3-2,ASSRNTAGGVEETQY
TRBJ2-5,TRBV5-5,ASSWDRGHGETQY
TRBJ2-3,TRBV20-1,SASGGGGTDTQY
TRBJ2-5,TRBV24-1,ATSDATGSGETQY
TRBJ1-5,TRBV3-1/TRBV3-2,ASSQQTGNNQPQH
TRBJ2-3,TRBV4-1,ASSPGTSGSSFADTQY
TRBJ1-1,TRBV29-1,SVDGGGYTEAF
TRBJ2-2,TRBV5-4,ASSLARAGAWVTGELF
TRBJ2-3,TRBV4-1,ASSQEARTGGTDTQY
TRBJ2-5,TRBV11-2,ASSTDRGGKETQY
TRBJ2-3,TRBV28,ASSYLAGGPDTQY
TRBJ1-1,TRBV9,ASTPMGGRRDTEAF
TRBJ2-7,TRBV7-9,ASGGTGGGQY
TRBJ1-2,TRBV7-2,ASSLESRGSYGYT
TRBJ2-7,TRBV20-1,SASPRPSGKSSYEQY
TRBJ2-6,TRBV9,ASSVGQGSGANVLT
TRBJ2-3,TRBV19,ASSIDGGRVTDTQY
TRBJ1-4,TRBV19,ASSISPGVDEKLF
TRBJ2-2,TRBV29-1,SGGRAGTGELF
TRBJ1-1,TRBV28,ASSLEQGYEAF
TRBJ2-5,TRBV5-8,ASSYPGARLERETQY
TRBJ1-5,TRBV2,ASSLEGDGNQPQH
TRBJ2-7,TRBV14,ASSQGRVSYEQY
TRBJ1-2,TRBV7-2,ASSGGGIRANYGYT
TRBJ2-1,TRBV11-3,ASSFSLAGVNEQF
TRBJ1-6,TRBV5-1,ASGQGLGNSPLH
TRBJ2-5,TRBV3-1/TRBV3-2,ASSQAGAQY
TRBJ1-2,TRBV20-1,SAPRVYGYT
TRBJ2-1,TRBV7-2,ASSPFRGGYNEQF
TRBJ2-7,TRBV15,ATSRTGYAYEQY
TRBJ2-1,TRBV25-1,ASSERVSGYNEQF
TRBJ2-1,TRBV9,ASSVGDLTNEQF
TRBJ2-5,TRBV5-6,ASSLTRETQY
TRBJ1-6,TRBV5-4,ASSFSTTDNSPLH
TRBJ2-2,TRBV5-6,ASSHIAGRNTGELF
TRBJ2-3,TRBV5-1,ASQPGQSTDTQY
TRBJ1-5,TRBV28,ASSFNSQPQH